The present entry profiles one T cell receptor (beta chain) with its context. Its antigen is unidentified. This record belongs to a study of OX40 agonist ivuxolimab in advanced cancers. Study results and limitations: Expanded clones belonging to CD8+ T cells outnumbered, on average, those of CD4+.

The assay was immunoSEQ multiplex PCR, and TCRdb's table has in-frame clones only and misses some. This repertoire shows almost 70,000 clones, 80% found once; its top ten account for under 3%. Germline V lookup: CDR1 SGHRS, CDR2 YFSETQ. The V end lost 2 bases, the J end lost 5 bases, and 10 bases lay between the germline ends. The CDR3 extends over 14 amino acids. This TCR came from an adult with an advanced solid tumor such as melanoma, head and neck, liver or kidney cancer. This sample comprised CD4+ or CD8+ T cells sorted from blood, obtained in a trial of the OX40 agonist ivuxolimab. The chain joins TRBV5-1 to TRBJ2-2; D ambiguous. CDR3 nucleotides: TGCGCCAGCAGCTTAGATAAACCGACCGGGGAGCTGTTTTTT. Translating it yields CASSLDKPTGELFF. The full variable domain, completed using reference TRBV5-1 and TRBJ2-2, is KAGVTQTPRYLIKTRGQQVTLSCSPISGHRSVSWYQQTPGQGLQFLFEYFSETQRNKGNFPGRFSGRQFSNSRSEMNVSTLELGDSALYLCASSLDKPTGELFFGEGSRLTVL.